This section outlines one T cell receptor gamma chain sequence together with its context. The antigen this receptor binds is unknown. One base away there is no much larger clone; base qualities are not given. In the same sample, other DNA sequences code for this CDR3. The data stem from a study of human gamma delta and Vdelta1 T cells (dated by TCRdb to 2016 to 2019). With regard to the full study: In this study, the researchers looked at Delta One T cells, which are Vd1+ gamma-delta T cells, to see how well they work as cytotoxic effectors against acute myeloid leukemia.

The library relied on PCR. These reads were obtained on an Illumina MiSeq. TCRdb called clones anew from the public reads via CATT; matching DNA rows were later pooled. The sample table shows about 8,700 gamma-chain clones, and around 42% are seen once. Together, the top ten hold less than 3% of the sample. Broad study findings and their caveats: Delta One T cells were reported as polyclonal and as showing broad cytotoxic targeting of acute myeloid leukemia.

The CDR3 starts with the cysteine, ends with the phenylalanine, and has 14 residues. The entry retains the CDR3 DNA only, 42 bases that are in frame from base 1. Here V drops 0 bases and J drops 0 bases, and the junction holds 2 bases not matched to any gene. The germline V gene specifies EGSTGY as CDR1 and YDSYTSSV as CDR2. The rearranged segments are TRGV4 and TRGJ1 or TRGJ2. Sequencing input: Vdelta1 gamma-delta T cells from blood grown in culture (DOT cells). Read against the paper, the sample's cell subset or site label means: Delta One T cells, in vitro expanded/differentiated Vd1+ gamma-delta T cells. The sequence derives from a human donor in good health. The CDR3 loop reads CATWDGLNYYKKLF. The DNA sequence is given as TGTGCCACCTGGGATGGGTTGAATTATTATAAGAAACTCTTT.